This T cell receptor beta chain was identified during a study of T cell responses to AZD1222 COVID-19 vaccine. Germline V gene data show CDR1 as SGHAT and CDR2 as FQNNGV. The CDR3 is made up of 17 amino acids. V lost 1 base to trimming and J lost 0 bases; unmatched junction nucleotides: 8. Sequencing was performed with immunoSEQ multiplex PCR; in TCRdb, only in-frame clones are kept and a portion is missing. The data show roughly 150,000 clones, about 88% seen once. The sample here was peripheral blood, taken on day 0 of AZD1222 vaccination. The V call is TRBV11-2, the J call TRBJ2-7; 8 bases fit TRBD1. The TCR was taken from an adult in good health. The CDR3 DNA sequence: TGTGCCAGCAGCTTAGTATCTTGGACAGGGACCTCCTACGAGCAGTACTTC. Translated: CASSLVSWTGTSYEQYF.